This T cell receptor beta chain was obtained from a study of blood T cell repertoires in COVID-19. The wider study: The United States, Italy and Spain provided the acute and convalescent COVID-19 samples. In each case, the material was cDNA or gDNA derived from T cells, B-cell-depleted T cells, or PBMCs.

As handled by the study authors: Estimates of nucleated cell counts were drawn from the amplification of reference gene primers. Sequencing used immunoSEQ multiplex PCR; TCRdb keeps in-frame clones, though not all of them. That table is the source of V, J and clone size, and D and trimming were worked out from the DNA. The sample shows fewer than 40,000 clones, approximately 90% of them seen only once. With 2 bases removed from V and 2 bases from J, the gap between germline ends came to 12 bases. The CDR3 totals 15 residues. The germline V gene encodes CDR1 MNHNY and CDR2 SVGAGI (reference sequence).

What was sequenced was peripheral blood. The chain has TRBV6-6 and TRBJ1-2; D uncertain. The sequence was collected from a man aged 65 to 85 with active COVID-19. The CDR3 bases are TGTGCCAGCAGTTACCCCGGGTCAGCAAACTATGGCTACACCTTC. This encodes CASSYPGSANYGYTF.